The rows below give T cell receptor beta chains drawn from one sample of a study of blood T cell repertoires in COVID-19. Here immunoSEQ multiplex PCR was the method, and the copy in TCRdb shows in-frame clones only, minus some. This table holds about 240,000 clones, 80% to 90% found once. The sequenced material came from PBMCs or T cells enriched from blood (not recorded which). Every receptor here comes from a woman aged 25-40 years who had recovered from COVID-19. Each CDR3 is given with its conserved first and last residue. Fields, in order: J gene, V gene, clone size, CDR3 protein. Only part of the rows carry a size: once, few, many, or a class if the clone is expanded.

>TRBJ1-4|TRBV28|.
CASTASRRDKTNEKLFF
>TRBJ2-7|TRBV30|.
CAWSNYRGLSYEQYF
>TRBJ1-3|TRBV27|few
CASSLARAGNTIYF
>TRBJ1-1|TRBV29-1|.
CSAEGGAEAFF
>TRBJ1-5|TRBV7-2|.
CASSLGTVNSNQPQHF
>TRBJ2-7|TRBV10-3|.
CAISLGSSYEQYF
>TRBJ1-1|TRBV27|.
CASSLARGRTEAFF
>TRBJ2-5|TRBV5-4|.
CASSLPDSQETQYF
>TRBJ1-2|TRBV19|.
CASSIRQGSFYGYTF
>TRBJ1-1|TRBV28|.
CASSVGQGSKAFF
>TRBJ2-1|TRBV7-6|.
CASSSLAGGYNEQFF
>TRBJ1-1|TRBV7-9|.
CASRSDLGRSEAFF
>TRBJ2-7|TRBV3-1/TRBV3-2|.
CASSHGTSGRSYEQYF
>TRBJ1-2|TRBV4-3|.
CASSHRLSGGGYTF
>TRBJ2-2|TRBV5-1|.
CASSGTANTGELFF
>TRBJ2-7|TRBV9|.
CASSSPPNDEQYF
>TRBJ2-5|TRBV2|.
CASNKALMRTGVGETQYF
>TRBJ1-2|TRBV28|.
CASSFPGGFDYGYTF
>TRBJ1-5|TRBV15|.
CATSRYSNQPQHF
>TRBJ1-1|TRBV27|.
CASRLSFRGNTEAFF
>TRBJ2-7|TRBV7-6|.
CASSLADRNSYEQYF
>TRBJ2-2|TRBV19|.
CASSALGQGTRELFF
>TRBJ2-1|TRBV5-6|.
CASSPIGQGDWDEQFF
>TRBJ2-1|TRBV30|.
CAWGASSGHNEQFF
>TRBJ2-7|TRBV27|.
CASSPPVGEQYF
>TRBJ1-1|TRBV19|.
CASSMLQGASEAFF
>TRBJ1-1|TRBV7-3|few
CASRPPGENTEAFF
>TRBJ2-5|TRBV7-9|.
CASSSRGETGRAQYF
>TRBJ2-1|TRBV7-2|.
CASSLEATSGSTEQFF
>TRBJ1-4|TRBV19|.
CASSVRTGGNEKLFF
>TRBJ1-6|TRBV19|.
CASSPGTGYSPLHF
>TRBJ2-1|TRBV28|.
CASSTNILPRFNEQFF
>TRBJ1-1|TRBV30|.
CAWSTGTIGTEAFF
>TRBJ1-3|TRBV6-6|.
CASSPGTGYGNTIYF
>TRBJ1-6|TRBV3-1/TRBV3-2|.
CASSPGTRGNSPLHF
>TRBJ2-1|TRBV13|.
CASSRRTSGYNEQFF
>TRBJ1-1|TRBV13|.
CASSLEAGGNTEAFF
>TRBJ2-1|TRBV9|.
CASSVEGSGSPYNEQFF
>TRBJ1-2|TRBV5-1|.
CASSPRTDANYGYTF
>TRBJ2-7|TRBV28|.
CAVGRYEQYF
>TRBJ2-7|TRBV5-6|.
CASSQATTAYEQYF
>TRBJ1-1|TRBV19|.
CASTTHPTPEAFF
>TRBJ2-3|TRBV7-8|.
CASSMLAGEGADTQYF
>TRBJ2-2|TRBV5-4|.
CASSFGLAGEAGELFF
>TRBJ1-2|TRBV7-2|.
CASSFQGAAGYGYTF
>TRBJ1-2|TRBV6-4|.
CASSEGASANYGYTF
>TRBJ1-3|TRBV18|.
CASSTMGSFRNTIYF
>TRBJ1-2|TRBV28|.
CASRRAPLNPYGYTF
>TRBJ2-5|TRBV5-8|.
CASSLGGAQYF
>TRBJ2-2|TRBV5-1|.
CASSIGQGVTGELFF
>TRBJ1-4|TRBV27|.
CASSLRAREIGTANEKLFF
>TRBJ1-2|TRBV28|few
CASSLPSVGTLINYGYTF
>TRBJ1-6|TRBV10-3|.
CAISELDRGSSPLHF
>TRBJ1-1|TRBV7-9|.
CASSLGARNTEAFF